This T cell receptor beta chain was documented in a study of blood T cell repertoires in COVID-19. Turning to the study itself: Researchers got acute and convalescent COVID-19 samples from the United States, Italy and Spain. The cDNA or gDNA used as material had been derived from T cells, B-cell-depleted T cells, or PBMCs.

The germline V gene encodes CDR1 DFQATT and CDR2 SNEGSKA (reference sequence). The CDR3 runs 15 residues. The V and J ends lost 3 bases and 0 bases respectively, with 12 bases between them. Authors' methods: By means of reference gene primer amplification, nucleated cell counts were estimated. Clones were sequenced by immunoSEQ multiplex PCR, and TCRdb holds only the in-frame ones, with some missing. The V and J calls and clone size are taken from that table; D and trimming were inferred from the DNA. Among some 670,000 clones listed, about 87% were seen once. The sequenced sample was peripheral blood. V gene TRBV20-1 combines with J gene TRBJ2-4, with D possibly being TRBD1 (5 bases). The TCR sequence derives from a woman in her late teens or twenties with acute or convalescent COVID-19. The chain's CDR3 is CSASYDSLAKNIQYF. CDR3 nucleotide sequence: TGCAGTGCTAGTTACGACAGTCTAGCCAAAAACATTCAGTACTTC.